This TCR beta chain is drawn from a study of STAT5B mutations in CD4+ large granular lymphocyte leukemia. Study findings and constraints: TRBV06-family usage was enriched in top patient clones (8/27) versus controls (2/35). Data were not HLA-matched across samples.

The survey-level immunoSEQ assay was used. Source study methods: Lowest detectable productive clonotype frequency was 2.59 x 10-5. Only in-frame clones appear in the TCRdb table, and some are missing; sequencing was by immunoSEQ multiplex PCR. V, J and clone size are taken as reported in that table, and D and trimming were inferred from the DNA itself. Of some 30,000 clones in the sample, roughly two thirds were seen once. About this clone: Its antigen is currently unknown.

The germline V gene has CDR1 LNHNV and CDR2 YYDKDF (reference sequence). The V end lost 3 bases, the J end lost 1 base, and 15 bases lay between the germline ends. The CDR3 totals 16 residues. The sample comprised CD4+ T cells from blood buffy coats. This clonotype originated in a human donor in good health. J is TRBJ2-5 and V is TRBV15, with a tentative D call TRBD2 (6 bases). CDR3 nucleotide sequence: TGTGCCACCAGCAGGGGGGGACCGCGCGGCCAAGAGACCCAGTACTTC. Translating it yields CATSRGGPRGQETQYF.